The rows below give T cell receptor beta chains drawn from one sample of a study of T cell responses to AZD1222 COVID-19 vaccine. The repertoire was sequenced with immunoSEQ multiplex PCR; TCRdb's copy has only in-frame clones and lacks some. The sample lists 150,000 to 200,000 clones; about 94% were seen once. The source was peripheral blood, collected on day 0 of AZD1222 vaccination. Source of these receptors: an adult in good health. The CDR3 runs from the conserved cysteine through the conserved F or W. A D gene is named only where the DNA matches it firmly. Rows give clone size only sometimes, using once, few, many, or a class for an expanded clone.

TRBV11-3	TRBD2	TRBJ2-1	NA	TGTGCCAGCAGCGTCGGACTAGCGCTGCACAATGAGCAGTTCTTC	CASSVGLALHNEQFF
TRBV28	NA	TRBJ1-1	NA	TGTGCCAGCAGGTTACGGGGGGGTTTCTTGAACACTGAAGCTTTCTTT	CASRLRGGFLNTEAFF
TRBV6-4	NA	TRBJ2-3	NA	TGTGCCAGCAGTGTTGGAGGAATACCTAGCACAGATACGCAGTATTTT	CASSVGGIPSTDTQYF
TRBV28	NA	TRBJ1-2	NA	TGTGCCAGCAGGGGGGACCATGGCTACACCTTC	CASRGDHGYTF
TRBV5-5	TRBD2	TRBJ2-2	NA	TGTGCCAGCAGCTCAAAAGCGGGACCAACGAACACCGGGGAGCTGTTTTTT	CASSSKAGPTNTGELFF
TRBV5-5	NA	TRBJ1-1	NA	TGTGCCAGCACCCCTCACGGGGCAGTCACTGAAGCTTTCTTT	CASTPHGAVTEAFF
TRBV7-6	NA	TRBJ2-7	NA	TGTGCCAGCAGCTTAGCGGAAGGGTACGAGCAGTACTTC	CASSLAEGYEQYF
TRBV19	NA	TRBJ2-7	few	TGTGCCAGTAGTCCTGTTGTACAGGGCTCCTGGGGAGAGCAGTACTTC	CASSPVVQGSWGEQYF
TRBV7-2	NA	TRBJ1-6	NA	TGTGCCAGCAGCCTAAGTTCGGGGAATTCACCCCTCCACTTT	CASSLSSGNSPLHF
TRBV30	TRBD1	TRBJ2-1	NA	TGTGCCTGGAGTGGAGACCGGACAGGGGGGTTCAATGAGCAGTTCTTC	CAWSGDRTGGFNEQFF
TRBV4-1	TRBD1	TRBJ1-2	NA	TGCGCCAGCAGCCGCGGGACAGACACTCTCTATGGCTACACCTTC	CASSRGTDTLYGYTF
TRBV5-6	NA	TRBJ1-3	NA	TGTGCCAGCAGCGCCGGCTACCAGGGAAGGAATCTGAACACCATATATTTT	CASSAGYQGRNLNTIYF
TRBV9	NA	TRBJ2-7	NA	TGTGCCAGCAGCGTAGGGCAGGGGCTATCCGAGCAGTACTTC	CASSVGQGLSEQYF
TRBV14	NA	TRBJ2-2	once	TGTGCCAGCAGCAACCTCGCGGGCACCGGGGAGCTGTTTTTT	CASSNLAGTGELFF